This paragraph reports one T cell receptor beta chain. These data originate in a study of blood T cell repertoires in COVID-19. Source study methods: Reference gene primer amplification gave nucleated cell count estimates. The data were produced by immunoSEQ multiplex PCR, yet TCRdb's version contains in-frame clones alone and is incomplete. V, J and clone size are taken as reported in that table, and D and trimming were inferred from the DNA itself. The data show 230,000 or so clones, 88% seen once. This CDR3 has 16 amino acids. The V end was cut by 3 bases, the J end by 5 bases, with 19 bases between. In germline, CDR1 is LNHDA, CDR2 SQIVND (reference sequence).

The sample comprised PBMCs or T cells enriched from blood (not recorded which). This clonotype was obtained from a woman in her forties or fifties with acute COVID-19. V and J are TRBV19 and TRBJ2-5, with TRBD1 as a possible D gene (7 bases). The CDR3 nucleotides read TGTGCCAGTAGTATCGGTCCGACAGGGAGGTGGGAGACCCAGTACTTC. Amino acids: CASSIGPTGRWETQYF.